A single sample gave rise to the 9 T cell receptor beta chains below, sequenced in a study of PD-L1 blockade in urothelial cancer. Some clones are missing from TCRdb's copy, which holds only in-frame ones; the method was immunoSEQ multiplex PCR. The table lists about 35,000 clones, roughly 80% of them singletons. The time point was: peripheral blood 6 weeks after treatment start. The starting material was PBMCs, obtained around atezolizumab (anti-PD-L1) treatment. Receptors were obtained from a middle-aged man with urothelial cancer.

The V and J genes are TRBV27 and TRBJ2-1, with 7 positions matching TRBD2. Trimming at V came to 7 bases and at J to 4 bases, leaving 13 bases not matched to a gene. Per the germline V gene, CDR1 is MNHEY and CDR2 is SMNVEV (reference sequence). The CDR3 covers 16 residues. CDR3 in amino acids: CASTPNLGEGYNEQFF. The CDR3 coding sequence is TGTGCCAGCACCCCAAATTTGGGGGAGGGGTACAATGAGCAGTTCTTC.

The chain links TRBV14 to TRBJ1-2; the D gene is possibly TRBD1 (6 bases). Germline V gene data show CDR1 as SGHDN and CDR2 as FVKESK. V shed 4 bases and J shed 8 bases, with 17 bases lying between them. This CDR3 is built from 14 residues. The CDR3 spells CASSLTRRGRGYTF. In DNA, the CDR3 is TGTGCCAGCAGCCTCACCCGCAGGGGTCGGGGCTACACCTTC.

V and J are TRBV19 and TRBJ1-5, with 8 bases identical to TRBD1. The junction had 9 bases not matched to a gene; V was cut back by 7 bases and J by 7 bases. Germline V gene lookup returns CDR1 LNHDA and CDR2 SQIVND (reference sequence). This CDR3 contains 14 residues. CDR3 bases: TGTGCCAGTATTGGACAGGGCCCTTTCCAGCCCCAGCATTTT. Translation: CASIGQGPFQPQHF.

This clone was counted a single time. The chain couples TRBV6-6 to TRBJ2-2; the D gene is possibly TRBD1 (6 bases). This CDR3 has 14 residues. In germline, CDR1 is MNHNY, CDR2 SVGAGI (reference sequence). Trimming took off 6 bases at V and 1 base at J, with 9 bases between the two ends. The CDR3 region is CASSKGQNTGELFF. The CDR3 nucleotides read TGTGCCAGCAGCAAGGGACAGAACACCGGGGAGCTGTTTTTT.

In its sample, this clone ranks as medium-sized. The V call is TRBV9, the J call TRBJ1-3; D uncertain. Trimming removed 3 bases from V and 2 bases from J, with 15 bases in between. The CDR3 covers 16 residues. The germline gives CDR1 SGDLS, CDR2 YYNGEE. The CDR3 sequence: CASSADLRGAGNTIYF. The CDR3 nucleotides read TGTGCCAGCAGCGCCGACCTCCGGGGAGCTGGAAACACCATATATTTT.

This rearrangement joins TRBV27 to TRBJ2-2; D is uncertain. The germline gives CDR1 MNHEY, CDR2 SMNVEV (reference sequence). The CDR3 extends over 13 amino acids. V was trimmed by 3 bases and J by 6 bases, leaving 8 bases between them. CDR3 nucleotides: TGTGCCAGCAGTTTCGTTATCGCCGGGGAGCTGTTTTTT. It specifies CASSFVIAGELFF.

V and J are TRBV6-1 and TRBJ1-5, with 8 bases fitting TRBD1. Germline assignment: CDR1 MNHNS and CDR2 SASEGT. The trim removed 10 bases at V and 1 base at J, leaving 6 bases unmatched. The CDR3 consists of 14 residues. CDR3 in amino acids: CATSGGASNQPQHF. CDR3 nucleotides: TGTGCCACCTCAGGGGGCGCCAGCAATCAGCCCCAGCATTTT.

The chain joins TRBV28 to TRBJ2-1; 7 bases map to TRBD1. The CDR3 spans 14 residues. Trimming removed 3 bases from V and 8 bases from J; junction bases left unmatched: 7. In germline, CDR1 is MDHEN, CDR2 SYDVKM. The CDR3 nucleotides read TGTGCCAGCAGTTTGTGGGGACAGTCCCATGAGCAGTTCTTC. It specifies CASSLWGQSHEQFF.

This sequence joins TRBV5-1 and TRBJ2-7, with TRBD1 matching 7 bases. The germline CDR1 and CDR2 sequences are SGHRS and YFSETQ. V trimming: 4 bases; J trimming: 6 bases; junction bases outside the gene matches: 10. This CDR3 is built from 14 residues. The CDR3 DNA is TGCGCCAGCAGCATGGGACAGCCCGGCGCCGAGCAGTACTTC. Translated: CASSMGQPGAEQYF.